Listed below are T cell receptor beta chains from one sample, sequenced in a study of technical replicates of blood from a few donors. TCRdb's table, derived via immunoSEQ multiplex PCR, lists solely in-frame clones and lacks some. Among 75,000 to 100,000 clones, about 95% were seen once, and the ten largest hold over 0.25%. The specimen sequenced was T cells isolated from PBMCs. Receptors originate from a human donor in good health. CDR3s include the opening cysteine and the closing phenylalanine or tryptophan. The order of the fields is CDR3 protein, CDR3 DNA, clone size, D gene, CDR3 length, V gene, J gene. D genes are given only for firm matches. Some rows mark clone size as missing; the rest say once, few, many or name a class of expanded clone.

CASSHSQNYEQYF,TGCGCCAGCAGCCACTCACAAAACTACGAGCAGTACTTC,few,NA,13,TRBV4-1,TRBJ2-7
CASSVGTGQETQYF,TGTGCCAGCAGCGTAGGGACAGGGCAAGAGACCCAGTACTTC,NA,TRBD1,14,TRBV9,TRBJ2-5
CASSRSGELFF,TGTGCCAGCAGTCGGTCCGGGGAGCTGTTTTTT,NA,NA,11,TRBV9,TRBJ2-2
CASLGKRVTTNEKLFF,TGTGCCAGCTTGGGGAAGCGGGTCACAACTAATGAAAAACTGTTTTTT,NA,NA,16,TRBV2,TRBJ1-4
CASSIGVQETQYF,TGTGCCAGCAGCATAGGAGTCCAAGAGACCCAGTACTTC,NA,NA,13,TRBV11-2,TRBJ2-5
CASSEGRQIEKLFF,TGTGCCAGCAGTGAGGGAAGACAGATTGAAAAACTGTTTTTT,NA,NA,14,TRBV2,TRBJ1-4
CASSQDSVLASGRRNEQFF,TGTGCCAGCAGCCAAGATAGTGTGTTGGCTAGCGGGAGAAGGAATGAGCAGTTCTTC,NA,TRBD2,19,TRBV4-2,TRBJ2-1
CASSPGIDQPQHF,TGTGCCAGCAGCCCCGGGATTGACCAGCCCCAGCATTTT,NA,NA,13,TRBV5-4,TRBJ1-5
CASSIVHRQPQHF,TGTGCCAGTAGTATAGTACATCGTCAGCCCCAGCATTTT,NA,NA,13,TRBV19,TRBJ1-5
CASSLGGSSSYEQYF,TGTGCCAGCAGTTTAGGCGGGTCAAGCTCCTACGAGCAGTACTTC,NA,NA,15,TRBV27,TRBJ2-7
CASSFRGGAGNTIYF,TGTGCCAGCAGCTTTCGGGGGGGAGCTGGAAACACCATATATTTT,NA,NA,15,TRBV7-8,TRBJ1-3
CATSRDKSAREQFF,TGTGCCACCAGCAGAGATAAAAGCGCGCGTGAGCAGTTCTTC,NA,NA,14,TRBV15,TRBJ2-1
CASSYSTGQVTYEQYF,TGTGCCAGCAGTTACAGCACAGGACAGGTGACCTACGAGCAGTACTTC,NA,TRBD1,16,TRBV6-5,TRBJ2-7
CSVVGGRGTDTQYF,TGCAGCGTTGTCGGCGGGAGGGGCACAGATACGCAGTATTTT,NA,TRBD2,14,TRBV29-1,TRBJ2-3
CAWSVPGLYEQYF,TGTGCCTGGAGTGTGCCGGGACTGTACGAGCAGTACTTC,NA,NA,13,TRBV30,TRBJ2-7
CASSRGTSGRGNEQFF,TGCGCCAGCAGCCGAGGAACCAGCGGGAGGGGAAATGAGCAGTTCTTC,NA,TRBD2,16,TRBV4-1,TRBJ2-1
CASRGTSGRTDTQYF,TGTGCCAGCAGAGGGACTAGCGGGCGCACAGATACGCAGTATTTT,NA,TRBD2,15,TRBV2,TRBJ2-3
CASRPRTSGSYEQYF,TGCGCCAGCAGGCCTCGGACTAGCGGGAGCTACGAGCAGTACTTC,NA,TRBD2,15,TRBV4-1,TRBJ2-7
CASSYSGLNTEAFF,TGTGCCAGCAGTTACTCCGGGTTGAACACTGAAGCTTTCTTT,NA,NA,14,TRBV6-6,TRBJ1-1
CASSIGDYGYTF,TGTGCCAGCAGCATCGGGGACTATGGCTACACCTTC,NA,NA,12,TRBV9,TRBJ1-2
CASSPGTGFGYTF,TGTGCCAGCAGCCCTGGGACAGGGTTTGGCTACACCTTC,NA,TRBD1,13,TRBV11-2,TRBJ1-2
CASSLRTGGPLDTQYF,TGTGCCAGCAGCTTAAGAACGGGAGGGCCTTTAGATACGCAGTATTTT,NA,TRBD2,16,TRBV13,TRBJ2-3
CASSLTAAQPQHF,TGTGCCAGCAGCTTGACGGCGGCTCAGCCCCAGCATTTT,NA,NA,13,TRBV5-5,TRBJ1-5
CASAHIEREVQETQYF,TGCGCCAGCGCCCACATAGAGCGGGAGGTTCAAGAGACCCAGTACTTC,NA,TRBD2,16,TRBV5-1,TRBJ2-5
CSAHSTGKETQYF,TGCAGCGCCCACTCGACAGGGAAAGAGACCCAGTACTTC,NA,TRBD1,13,TRBV29-1,TRBJ2-5
CASSIGRLAGVVAKNIQYF,TGTGCCAGTAGTATAGGGAGACTAGCGGGAGTGGTTGCCAAAAACATTCAGTACTTC,NA,TRBD2,19,TRBV19,TRBJ2-4
CASGGQGAPGNTIYF,TGTGCCAGCGGGGGTCAGGGGGCGCCTGGAAACACCATATATTTT,once,TRBD1,15,TRBV11-2,TRBJ1-3
CASSFEGDIDEQYF,TGTGCCAGCAGCTTTGAGGGAGACATCGACGAGCAGTACTTC,NA,NA,14,TRBV5-5,TRBJ2-7
CAISNLSGRGSYEQYF,TGTGCCATCAGCAACCTTAGCGGGAGAGGCTCCTACGAGCAGTACTTC,NA,TRBD2,16,TRBV10-3,TRBJ2-7
CASSFGLAGVTGELFF,TGTGCCAGCAGCTTCGGACTAGCGGGAGTTACCGGGGAGCTGTTTTTT,NA,TRBD2,16,TRBV13,TRBJ2-2
CASGSGEVSYEQYF,TGTGCCAGCGGTAGCGGCGAAGTATCCTACGAGCAGTACTTC,once,NA,14,TRBV2,TRBJ2-7
CASSSGGSTNTEAFF,TGTGCCAGTAGTTCCGGAGGGTCTACGAACACTGAAGCTTTCTTT,NA,NA,15,TRBV19,TRBJ1-1
CASRPGTGDSYEQYF,TGTGCCAGCAGACCCGGGACAGGAGACTCCTACGAGCAGTACTTC,NA,TRBD1,15,TRBV28,TRBJ2-7
CASSLGDRGHTEAFF,TGTGCCAGCAGCTTGGGGGACAGGGGGCACACTGAAGCTTTCTTT,NA,TRBD1,15,TRBV7-9,TRBJ1-1
CASTSIGREVGYTF,TGTGCCAGCACCTCTATCGGACGGGAGGTGGGCTACACCTTC,once,NA,14,TRBV7-9,TRBJ1-2
CASSSTRPGQMIQTQYF,TGCGCCAGCAGCTCAACTCGACCGGGACAGATGATTCAGACCCAGTACTTC,NA,TRBD1,17,TRBV5-1,TRBJ2-5
CASSDPTGLDTEAFF,TGTGCCAGCAGTGACCCGACAGGTTTGGACACTGAAGCTTTCTTT,NA,NA,15,TRBV28,TRBJ1-1
CASSKTGGGNTGELFF,TGTGCCAGCAGCAAGACAGGGGGCGGAAACACCGGGGAGCTGTTTTTT,few,TRBD1,16,TRBV5-4,TRBJ2-2
CASSWTEGVGSTEAFF,TGTGCCAGCAGCTGGACAGAAGGGGTGGGATCCACTGAAGCTTTCTTT,NA,NA,16,TRBV7-8,TRBJ1-1
CAWSVGPTGTGETQYF,TGTGCCTGGAGTGTCGGTCCTACAGGGACCGGGGAGACCCAGTACTTC,NA,NA,16,TRBV30,TRBJ2-5
CASIRQGAADTQYF,TGTGCCAGCATTCGACAGGGGGCTGCAGATACGCAGTATTTT,NA,TRBD1,14,TRBV27,TRBJ2-3
CASSQGPGSNQPQHF,TGTGCCAGCAGCCAAGGACCGGGAAGCAATCAGCCCCAGCATTTT,NA,NA,15,TRBV7-2,TRBJ1-5
CASRRDRGDSNQPQHF,TGTGCCAGCAGACGGGACAGGGGTGATAGCAATCAGCCCCAGCATTTT,NA,TRBD1,16,TRBV27,TRBJ1-5
CASSYLGRAGDTQYF,TGTGCCAGCAGTTACCTAGGGAGGGCAGGAGATACGCAGTATTTT,NA,TRBD2,15,TRBV6-6,TRBJ2-3
CSVEGQGITDTQYF,TGCAGCGTTGAAGGTCAGGGGATCACAGATACGCAGTATTTT,NA,NA,14,TRBV29-1,TRBJ2-3
CASSPGQFVAF,TGTGCCAGCAGTCCGGGACAGTTTGTCGCCTTC,NA,TRBD1,11,TRBV28,TRBJ1-2
CASSQDRGREQYF,TGCGCCAGCAGCCAAGATAGAGGCAGAGAGCAGTACTTC,NA,NA,13,TRBV4-3,TRBJ2-7
CASSRAGVAGKETQYF,TGTGCCAGCAGCCGCGCGGGCGTAGCGGGAAAAGAGACCCAGTACTTC,NA,TRBD2,16,TRBV7-8,TRBJ2-5
CASSIIYPSGRISGELFF,TGTGCCAGTAGTATAATCTACCCTAGCGGGAGAATTTCCGGGGAGCTGTTTTTT,NA,TRBD2,18,TRBV19,TRBJ2-2
CASSLGRTNPNYGYTF,TGCGCCAGCAGTCTGGGTCGGACAAATCCTAACTATGGCTACACCTTC,NA,NA,16,TRBV23-1,TRBJ1-2
CASSSGERNYEQYF,TGTGCCAGCAGTAGCGGGGAGCGAAACTACGAGCAGTACTTC,NA,TRBD2,14,TRBV27,TRBJ2-7
CASSLEGNTEAFF,TGCGCCAGCAGTCTGGAGGGGAACACTGAAGCTTTCTTT,once,NA,13,TRBV23-1,TRBJ1-1
CASRAGTTEQFF,TGTGCCAGCAGAGCGGGTACGACTGAGCAGTTCTTC,NA,NA,12,TRBV9,TRBJ2-1
CASRHSGPSYNEQFF,TGTGCCAGCAGACATAGCGGGCCTTCCTACAATGAGCAGTTCTTC,NA,TRBD2,15,TRBV28,TRBJ2-1
CASSLGGLYGYTF,TGTGCCAGCAGCTTGGGGGGGCTTTATGGCTACACCTTC,NA,NA,13,TRBV7-9,TRBJ1-2